This entry is about one T cell receptor (beta chain). No antigen is known for it. This CDR3 is 14 amino acids long. With 4 bases clipped from V and 8 bases from J, the junction kept 8 bases outside the gene matches. In germline, CDR1 is SQVTM, CDR2 ANQGSEA. These data come from a study of T cell responses to AZD1222 COVID-19 vaccine. Clones were sequenced by immunoSEQ multiplex PCR, and TCRdb holds only the in-frame ones, with some missing. The repertoire has 160,000 or so clones, 80% to 90% of them found once; the top ten carry approximately 9%. General study points: At baseline, just five to seven AZD1222 recipients tested seropositive.

The material sequenced was peripheral blood, taken 28 days after the second AZD1222 dose. J is TRBJ2-2 and V is TRBV29-1, with 9 bases lining up with TRBD2. This receptor was obtained from an adult who received the AZD1222 COVID-19 vaccine. This CDR3 is CSVAPLAGGGELFF. In nucleotides, the CDR3 is TGCAGCGTTGCCCCCCTGGCGGGAGGGGGGGAGCTGTTTTTT.